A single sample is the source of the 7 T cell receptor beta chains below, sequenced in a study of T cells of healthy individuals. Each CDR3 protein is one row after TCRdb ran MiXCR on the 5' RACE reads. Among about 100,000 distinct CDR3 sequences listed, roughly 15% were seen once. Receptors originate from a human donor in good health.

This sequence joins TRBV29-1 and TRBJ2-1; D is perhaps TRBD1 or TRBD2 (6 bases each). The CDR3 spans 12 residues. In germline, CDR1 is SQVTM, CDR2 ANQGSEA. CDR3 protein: CSGEAGDNEQFF. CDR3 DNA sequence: TGCAGTGGGGAGGCAGGGGATAATGAGCAGTTCTTC.

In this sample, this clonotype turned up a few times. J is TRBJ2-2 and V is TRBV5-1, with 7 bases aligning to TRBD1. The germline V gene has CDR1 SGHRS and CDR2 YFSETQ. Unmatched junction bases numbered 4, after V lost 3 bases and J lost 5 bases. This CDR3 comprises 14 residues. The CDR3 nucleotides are TGCGCCAGCAGCTCACAACAGGGGACCGGGGAGCTGTTTTTT. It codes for CASSSQQGTGELFF.

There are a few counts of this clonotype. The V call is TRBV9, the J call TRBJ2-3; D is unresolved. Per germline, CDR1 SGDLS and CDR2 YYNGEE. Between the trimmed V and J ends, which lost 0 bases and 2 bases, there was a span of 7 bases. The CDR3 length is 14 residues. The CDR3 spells CASSVERTTDTQYF. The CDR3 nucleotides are TGTGCCAGCAGCGTAGAACGGACCACAGATACGCAGTATTTT.

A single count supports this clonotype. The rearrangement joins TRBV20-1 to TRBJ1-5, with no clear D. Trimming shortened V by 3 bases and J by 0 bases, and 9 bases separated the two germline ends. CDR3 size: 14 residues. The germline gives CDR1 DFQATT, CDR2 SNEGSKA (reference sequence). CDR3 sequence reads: CSASSSHSNQPQHF. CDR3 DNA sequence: TGCAGTGCTAGTTCGAGTCATAGCAATCAGCCCCAGCATTTT.

The CDR3 region has the DNA TGTGCCAGCAGCCAGCCCGGGATTCTCTCCTCCTACGAGCAGTACTTC. This translates into CASSQPGILSSYEQYF. The chain has TRBV4-2 and TRBJ2-7; D is perhaps TRBD2 (5 bases). Germline-derived CDR1 and CDR2 are LGHNA and YNFKEQ. The CDR3 sequence is 16 residues long. V gave up 3 bases and J gave up 0 bases, with 15 bases separating them.

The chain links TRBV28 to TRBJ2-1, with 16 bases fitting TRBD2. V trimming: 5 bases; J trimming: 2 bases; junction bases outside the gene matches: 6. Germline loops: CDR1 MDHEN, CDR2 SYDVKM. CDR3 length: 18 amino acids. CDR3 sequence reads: CASSPGGTSGGAYNEQFF. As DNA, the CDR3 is TGTGCCAGCAGTCCGGGCGGGACTAGCGGGGGGGCCTACAATGAGCAGTTCTTC.

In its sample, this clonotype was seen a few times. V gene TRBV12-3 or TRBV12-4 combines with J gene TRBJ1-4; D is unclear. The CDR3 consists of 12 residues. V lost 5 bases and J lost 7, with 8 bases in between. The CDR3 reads CASSRRGEKLFF. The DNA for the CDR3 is TGTGCCAGCAGTCGCCGAGGTGAAAAACTGTTTTTT.